Listed below are T cell receptor beta chains from one sample, sequenced in a study of T cells in Graves' hyperthyroidism and ophthalmopathy. TCRdb called the multiplex PCR reads again in MiXCR, with one record for every CDR3 protein. The data contain approximately 330,000 distinct CDR3 sequences, under 25% of them singletons. Sequencing used blood. The origin of the receptors is a woman aged 45-59 years with Graves' hyperthyroidism. Both conserved end residues are part of each CDR3. A D gene is named only where the DNA matches it firmly. The size of a clone is reported for some rows only, either as once, few or many, or as a class for expanded clones.

clone_size	j_call	v_call	d_call	cdr3_nt	cdr3_aa
.	TRBJ2-2	TRBV4-1	TRBD2	TGCGCCAGCAGGCCCCTCGGCCGGGGGGGTGGGGAGCTGTTTTTT	CASRPLGRGGGELFF
.	TRBJ1-1	TRBV19	.	TGTGCCAGTAGTATGGGACGGGGGAGTGAAGCTTTCTTT	CASSMGRGSEAFF
.	TRBJ1-5	TRBV20-1	TRBD1	TGCAGTGCTAGAGCTCAACCCGGGACAGGGAGGAATCAGCCCCAGCATTTT	CSARAQPGTGRNQPQHF
.	TRBJ2-5	TRBV9	TRBD2	TGTGCCAGCAGCGTGGCTAGCGGAAGGGAGACCCAGTACTTC	CASSVASGRETQYF
many	TRBJ2-3	TRBV3-1	TRBD2	TGTGCCAGCAGCCAAGAATTACTAGCGGGATCCACAGATACGCAGTATTTT	CASSQELLAGSTDTQYF
many	TRBJ1-2	TRBV28	TRBD1	TGTGCCAGCCTCTTGGGGGGACAGGGCTATGGCTACACCTTC	CASLLGGQGYGYTF
.	TRBJ1-6	TRBV5-1	.	TGCGCCAGCAGCTCGAGGACCCCCTCCTATAATTCACCCCTCCACTTT	CASSSRTPSYNSPLHF
many	TRBJ2-1	TRBV7-3	.	TGTGCCAGCAGCTTAACACCTGTTGGGGTCCAGTCCTACAATGAGCAGTTCTTC	CASSLTPVGVQSYNEQFF
many	TRBJ2-5	TRBV6-5	TRBD1	TGTGCCAGCAGTTACACAGGGGGCAAAGAGACCCAGTACTTC	CASSYTGGKETQYF
many	TRBJ1-5	TRBV5-5	.	TGTGCCAGCAGCGCGAGTTCGAGGTATCAGCCCCAGCATTTT	CASSASSRYQPQHF
.	TRBJ1-4	TRBV7-9	.	TGTGCCAGCAGCTCCAATTGGAGGGGTACTAATGAAAAACTGTTTTTT	CASSSNWRGTNEKLFF
few	TRBJ2-6	TRBV30	.	TGTGCCTGGAGTAAGACGCCCGGGGCCAACGTCCTGACTTTC	CAWSKTPGANVLTF
many	TRBJ1-5	TRBV6-2/TRBV6-3	.	TGTGCCAGCGTGGGGGGCAAATTAAACAATCAGCCCCAGCATTTT	CASVGGKLNNQPQHF
many	TRBJ2-7	TRBV20-1	TRBD2	TGCAGTGCTACGCCCGGGACTAGCGGGAGGAACGAAGGGTACTTC	CSATPGTSGRNEGYF
.	TRBJ1-2	TRBV9	TRBD1	TGTGCCAGCAGCGTAGGCGGGACAGGCCACTATGGCTACACCTTC	CASSVGGTGHYGYTF
many	TRBJ1-5	TRBV6-5	.	TGTGCCAGCAGTTACTCGAAAGGTTACAATCAGCCCCAGCATTTT	CASSYSKGYNQPQHF
few	TRBJ2-2	TRBV6-1	TRBD1	TGTGCCAGCAGTCAGCCGGGACAGAGAGTCCCGAACACCGGGGAGCTGTTTTTT	CASSQPGQRVPNTGELFF
few	TRBJ1-2	TRBV29-1	.	TGCAGCGTTGGCCAGGGGAGAGCTAACTATGGCTACACCTTC	CSVGQGRANYGYTF
many	TRBJ1-1	TRBV27	.	TGTGCCAGCAGTTTAGGAAGGGGTGGGGCCACTGAAGCTTTCTTT	CASSLGRGGATEAFF
many	TRBJ2-1	TRBV20-1	.	TGCAGCGCGGCGTCCCATGAGCAGTTCTTC	CSAASHEQFF
many	TRBJ2-1	TRBV24-1	.	TGTGCCACCAGTGATAGGGGCTTCTCCTACAATGAGCAGTTCTTC	CATSDRGFSYNEQFF
many	TRBJ1-1	TRBV2	TRBD1	TGTGCCAGCAGTGCGACAGGGGAGAACACTGAAGCTTTCTTT	CASSATGENTEAFF
many	TRBJ1-2	TRBV3-1	TRBD1	TGTGCCAGCAGTCATCTATCCGGACAGGGCAGCTACACCTTC	CASSHLSGQGSYTF
many	TRBJ2-7	TRBV11-2	.	TGTGCCAGTCAAGCGTGGGTCAGGGGTGAGGAGCAGTACTTC	CASQAWVRGEEQYF
.	TRBJ2-2	TRBV6-1	.	TGTGCCAGCAGTGATTTGGGTAGAGCCGGGGAGCTGTTTTTT	CASSDLGRAGELFF
few	TRBJ1-1	TRBV6-1	.	TGTGCCACCTGGGGCGTGACGAACACTGAAGCTTTCTTT	CATWGVTNTEAFF
.	TRBJ1-4	TRBV3-1	.	TGTGCCAGCAGCCAAGCCTCGGGTGATAAACTGTTTTTT	CASSQASGDKLFF
.	TRBJ2-7	TRBV30	TRBD1	TGTGCCTGGAGTGGGGACAGCTTCTACGAGCAGTACTTC	CAWSGDSFYEQYF
many	TRBJ2-7	TRBV11-2	TRBD2	TGTGCCAGCAGCCTTGGGACTAGCGGGAGTTACGGCTACGAGCAGTACTTC	CASSLGTSGSYGYEQYF
few	TRBJ2-2	TRBV5-1	.	TGCGCCAGCAGCTTGGTTTTAGGGGACACCGGGGAGCTGTTTTTT	CASSLVLGDTGELFF
many	TRBJ1-1	TRBV5-1	.	TGCGCCAGCAGCCCCCAGTCTGGGCTTGGTGAAGCTTTCTTT	CASSPQSGLGEAFF
many	TRBJ1-5	TRBV7-9	.	TGTGCCAGCAGCCCGGCAGGAGCGGGCAATCAGCCCCAGCATTTT	CASSPAGAGNQPQHF
.	TRBJ2-3	TRBV10-3	TRBD2	TGTGCCACCAGTGGACTAGCGGGAGAACACGATACGCAGTATTTT	CATSGLAGEHDTQYF
.	TRBJ2-5	TRBV7-3	TRBD2	TGTGTCAGCAGCGTTAGCGGGGGGTTACAAGAGACCCAGTACTTC	CVSSVSGGLQETQYF
many	TRBJ1-1	TRBV11-2	.	TGTGCCAGCAGCTTAGGAGGAATCACTGAAGCTTTCTTT	CASSLGGITEAFF
.	TRBJ1-2	TRBV3-1	.	TGTGCCAGCAGCCAAGATCTGAGGGCCCCTTATGGCTACACCTTC	CASSQDLRAPYGYTF
few	TRBJ2-1	TRBV18	TRBD2	TGTGCCAGCTCACGTAGCGGGAGTGCCTACAATGAGCAGTTCTTC	CASSRSGSAYNEQFF
many	TRBJ2-3	TRBV7-3	.	TGTGCCAGCAGCCAACCGCCTCCAGATACGCAGTATTTT	CASSQPPPDTQYF
many	TRBJ2-2	TRBV2	TRBD1	TGTGCCAGCAGTCGGACAGGGGAGACGAACACCGGGGAGCTGTTTTTT	CASSRTGETNTGELFF
many	TRBJ1-2	TRBV5-6	.	TGTGCCAGCAGGTACAATCGAGGAGGTGGCTACACCTTC	CASRYNRGGGYTF
few	TRBJ2-1	TRBV5-1	TRBD1	TGCGCCAGCAGCTTGACCCCAGGGGGCTCACGGGGTGAGCAGTTCTTC	CASSLTPGGSRGEQFF
many	TRBJ2-5	TRBV2	.	TGTGCCAGCAGTGCGGAAGAGACCCAGTACTTC	CASSAEETQYF
many	TRBJ2-5	TRBV29-1	TRBD2	TGCAGCGTTTTGCGGGGGATACAAGAGACCCAGTACTTC	CSVLRGIQETQYF
many	TRBJ1-5	TRBV10-3	.	TGTGCCATCAGTGAGTCGTCCAGCCATCAGCCCCAGCATTTT	CAISESSSHQPQHF
.	TRBJ1-1	TRBV3-1	.	TGTGCCAGCAGCCAAGATTCGGACCTGAACACTGAAGCTTTCTTT	CASSQDSDLNTEAFF
.	TRBJ1-5	TRBV4-1	.	TGCGCCAGCAGCCAATGGCCAGGGGCTCAGCCCCAGCATTTT	CASSQWPGAQPQHF
few	TRBJ1-1	TRBV6-2/TRBV6-3	.	TGTGCCAGCACTTACAGGGTGGGCACTGAAGCTTTCTTT	CASTYRVGTEAFF
many	TRBJ1-5	TRBV7-2	TRBD1	TGTGCCAGCAGCCGGGACAGGGTCAATCAGCCCCAGCATTTT	CASSRDRVNQPQHF
few	TRBJ1-1	TRBV27	TRBD1	TGTGCCAGCAGTCGACGACAGGGGAGGAACACTGAAGCTTTCTTT	CASSRRQGRNTEAFF
few	TRBJ2-2	TRBV10-3	.	TGTGCCATCAGTGATGTGGGTGGGGCCGGGGAGCTGTTTTTT	CAISDVGGAGELFF
.	TRBJ2-2	TRBV18	.	TGTGCCAGCTCACCGCTCGCCCCTGGCACCGGGGAGCTGTTTTTT	CASSPLAPGTGELFF
many	TRBJ2-1	TRBV18	.	TGTGCCAGCTCACCAGGTGGGCGCTACAATGAGCAGTTCTTC	CASSPGGRYNEQFF
many	TRBJ2-5	TRBV5-1	.	TGCGCCAGCAGCTCTCATAGGCCCGCAGAGACCCAGTACTTC	CASSSHRPAETQYF
many	TRBJ1-1	TRBV20-1	TRBD1	TGCAGTGCGAAACAGGGGGCGGGCACTGAAGCTTTCTTT	CSAKQGAGTEAFF
many	TRBJ1-1	TRBV18	.	TGTGCCAGCTCACCAACTGGGATTGAAGCTTTCTTT	CASSPTGIEAFF
few	TRBJ2-7	TRBV5-1	TRBD1	TGCGCCAGCAGCTTGGAAGAAAACAGGGGTCCCTACGAGCAGTACTTC	CASSLEENRGPYEQYF
many	TRBJ2-2	TRBV4-1	.	TGCGCCAGCAGCCAAGTGACTTTTGAAACTCGTTCCGGGGAGCTGTTTTTT	CASSQVTFETRSGELFF
many	TRBJ2-1	TRBV7-3	.	TGTGCCAGCAGCTTATCTGGTTTTAAGAGCAATGAGCAGTTCTTC	CASSLSGFKSNEQFF
many	TRBJ2-1	TRBV28	.	TGTGCCAGCAGCCAAACACGGAGCAATGAGCAGTTCTTC	CASSQTRSNEQFF